This T cell receptor beta chain comes out of a study of T cell responses to AZD1222 COVID-19 vaccine. Study-wide results and caveats: Spike as a whole was targeted by vaccine-associated CD4 TCRs, dominant at 160-218 and 743-854. Nearly half of spike-specific TCRs reportedly target unmutated variant regions. There were mostly white British donors and more females than males, and clonal diversity was possibly underestimated.

As to this clone: No antigen is known for it.

Sequenced by immunoSEQ multiplex PCR; TCRdb stores in-frame clones only, minus some. The sample has approximately 92,000 clones, around 90% seen once. Germline loops: CDR1 SGHRS, CDR2 YFSETQ. This CDR3 spans 14 amino acids. The V end lost 0 bases, the J end lost 2 bases, and 8 bases lay between the germline ends. The genes are TRBV5-1 and TRBJ1-1, with D possibly matching TRBD1 (6 bases). The TCR sequence derives from an adult in good health. Sequencing used peripheral blood, obtained on day 0 of AZD1222 vaccination. The chain's CDR3 is CASSLVGGNTEAFF. CDR3 in DNA: TGCGCCAGCAGCTTGGTCGGGGGCAACACTGAAGCTTTCTTT.